This T cell receptor (beta chain) was sequenced for a study of CD8 T cells in Susac syndrome. Study-wide points: As the study acknowledged, the number of individuals who were part of its TCR sequencing and HLA analysis was relatively small.

For this clonotype: As yet, its antigen is unknown.

Stable or active relapsing-remitting multiple sclerosis, untreated and meeting revised McDonald criteria, defined the controls. It was negative isolation that provided the CD8+ and CD4+ T cells, whereas TEMRA cells were enriched by FACS. Trimming cost V 0 bases and J 1 base, with 8 bases left between them. This CDR3 has 15 residues. The germline V gene has CDR1 SGHDN and CDR2 FVKESK. RNA was extracted with the RNeasy kit, and a quantity of roughly 0.45 to 1 ug was reverse transcribed using random hexamers. TCR beta CDR3 was amplified by immunoSEQ covering 54 Vbeta and 13 Jbeta. TCRdb re-analysed the immunoSEQ multiplex PCR reads in MiXCR, keeping a single row per CDR3 protein. The sample holds roughly 400,000 distinct CDR3 sequences, approximately 85% seen once.

J is TRBJ2-3 and V is TRBV14, with unresolved D. Sequencing input: CD8+ T cells from PBMCs. The TCR originated in a human donor with multiple sclerosis. CDR3 sequence (DNA): TGTGCCAGCAGCCAAGATCCTGTCCGCACAGATACGCAGTATTTT. This encodes CASSQDPVRTDTQYF.